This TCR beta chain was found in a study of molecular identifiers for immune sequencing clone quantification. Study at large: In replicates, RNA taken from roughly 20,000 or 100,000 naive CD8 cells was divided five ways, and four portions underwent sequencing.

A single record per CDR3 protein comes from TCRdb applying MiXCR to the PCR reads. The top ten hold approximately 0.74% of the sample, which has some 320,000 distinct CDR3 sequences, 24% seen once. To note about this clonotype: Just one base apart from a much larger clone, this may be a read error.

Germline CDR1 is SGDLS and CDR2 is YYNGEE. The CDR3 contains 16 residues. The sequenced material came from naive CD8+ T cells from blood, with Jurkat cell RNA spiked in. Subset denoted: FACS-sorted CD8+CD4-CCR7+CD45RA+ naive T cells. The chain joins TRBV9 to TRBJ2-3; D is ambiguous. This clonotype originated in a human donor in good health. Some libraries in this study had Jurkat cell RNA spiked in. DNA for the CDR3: TGTGTCAGCAGCGTAGATCGGACCATCTACACAGATACGCAGTATTTT. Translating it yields CVSSVDRTIYTDTQYF.